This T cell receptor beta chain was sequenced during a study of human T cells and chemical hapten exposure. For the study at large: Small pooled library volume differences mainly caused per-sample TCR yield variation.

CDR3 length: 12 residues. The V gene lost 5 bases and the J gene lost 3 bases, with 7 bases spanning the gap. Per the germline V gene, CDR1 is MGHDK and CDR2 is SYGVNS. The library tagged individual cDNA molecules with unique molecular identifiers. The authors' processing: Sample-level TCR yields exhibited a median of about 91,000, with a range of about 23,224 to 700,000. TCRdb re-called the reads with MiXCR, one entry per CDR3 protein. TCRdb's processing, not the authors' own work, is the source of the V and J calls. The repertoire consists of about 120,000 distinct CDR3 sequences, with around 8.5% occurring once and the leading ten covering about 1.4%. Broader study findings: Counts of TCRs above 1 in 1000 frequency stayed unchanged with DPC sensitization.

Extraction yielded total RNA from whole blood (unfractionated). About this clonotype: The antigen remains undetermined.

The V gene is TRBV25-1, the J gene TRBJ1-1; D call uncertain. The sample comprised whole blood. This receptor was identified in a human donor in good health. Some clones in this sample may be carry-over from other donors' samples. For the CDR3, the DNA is TGTGCCAGCAGTCCCCTAGACACTGAAGCTTTCTTT. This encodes CASSPLDTEAFF.